Listed below are T cell receptor beta chains from one sample, sequenced in a study of vaccination and CD4 T cells after COVID-19. TCRdb independently ran MiXCR on the PCR reads; one entry per CDR3 protein. The sample holds approximately 14,000 distinct CDR3 sequences, approximately 57% seen once. These receptors lack a known antigen. The sample comprised CD4+ T cells from blood, cultured in vitro. Receptor source: a human donor who had recovered from COVID-19. The CDR3 runs from the conserved cysteine through the conserved F or W. D genes are given only for firm matches. The size field is filled for only some rows; it gives once, few, many or a size class.

j_call clone_size d_call v_call cdr3_nt cdr3_aa
TRBJ2-7 - - TRBV6-1 TGTGCCAGCAAGGTAGGAAGCTCCTACGAGCAGTACTTC CASKVGSSYEQYF
TRBJ2-1 - - TRBV20-1 TGCAGTGCAACTGGAAGGTGGAATGAGCAGTTCTTC CSATGRWNEQFF
TRBJ1-4 - - TRBV15 TGTGCCACCAGCTCTAACCCTGGTGAAAAACTGTTTTTT CATSSNPGEKLFF
TRBJ1-1 few - TRBV2 TGTGCCAGCAGTGAAAGGCAGGTGGGGGGTAAAGCTTTCTTT CASSERQVGGKAFF
TRBJ2-7 - - TRBV5-1 TGCGCCAGCAGCTTAAACACGGACCCCTACGAGCAGTACTTC CASSLNTDPYEQYF
TRBJ2-3 few - TRBV5-1 TGCGCCAGCAGCTTGTCGCGGGGCACAGATACGCAGTATTTT CASSLSRGTDTQYF
TRBJ2-2 - - TRBV21-1 TGTGCCAACGGGACGACGAACACCGGGGAGCTGTTTTTT CANGTTNTGELFF
TRBJ1-1 - - TRBV19 TGTGCCAGTATCAAGGGTCCCCCGAAGACTGAAGCTTTCTTT CASIKGPPKTEAFF
TRBJ2-1 - TRBD2 TRBV2 TGTGCCAGCAGTGGGGGACTAGCGGGAGTGAACAATGAGCAGTTCTTC CASSGGLAGVNNEQFF
TRBJ1-2 - TRBD1 TRBV5-4 TGTGCCAGCAGCCTCGGACAGGAGGAAGCTTATGGCTACACCTTC CASSLGQEEAYGYTF
TRBJ1-3 - TRBD1 TRBV5-5 TGTGCCAGCAGCTTGGACAGGGGAGGTGGAAACACCATATATTTT CASSLDRGGGNTIYF
TRBJ1-5 - - TRBV7-9 TGTGCCAGCAGGGGGGACGGGTGGAGTCAGCCCCAGCATTTT CASRGDGWSQPQHF
TRBJ2-7 few - TRBV27 TGTGCCAGCAGTTTATCGAGCGGTTACTACGAGCAGTACTTC CASSLSSGYYEQYF
TRBJ1-1 - - TRBV27 TGTGCCAGCAGATACCGGGCCGGGGAAACTGAAGCTTTCTTT CASRYRAGETEAFF
TRBJ2-1 - - TRBV6-5 TGTGCCAGCAGTTCCCGGGTGGACAATGAGCAGTTCTTC CASSSRVDNEQFF
TRBJ1-5 few - TRBV12-3/TRBV12-4 TGTGCCAGCAGTTTAAGCGCCTATAGCAATCAGCCCCAGCATTTT CASSLSAYSNQPQHF
TRBJ1-5 - - TRBV10-3 TGTGCCATCAGTGAAGGGGTGAGCAATCAGCCCCAGCATTTT CAISEGVSNQPQHF
TRBJ2-5 few - TRBV20-1 TGCAGTGCTAGTAACACTATAGAGACCCAGTACTTC CSASNTIETQYF
TRBJ2-3 - TRBD2 TRBV20-1 TGCAGTGCTAGAGTAGCGGGGATCGGTTGGACAGATACGCAGTATTTT CSARVAGIGWTDTQYF
TRBJ1-6 - - TRBV20-1 TGCAGTGCTAACGCCGGGGCAACAGGGAGGAATTCACCCCTCCACTTT CSANAGATGRNSPLHF
TRBJ1-5 few - TRBV21-1 TGTGCCAGCAGCAAAGGCAGCGTTTGTCAGCCCCAGCATTTT CASSKGSVCQPQHF
TRBJ1-1 - TRBD1 TRBV20-1 TGCAGTGCCCAGAGACAGGGGACGGGGAACACTGAAGCTTTCTTT CSAQRQGTGNTEAFF